A single count supports the clone carrying this T cell receptor (beta chain). Its specificity is not known. The TCR beta profiling, which covered VDJ combination and CDR3 sequence, was carried out using genomic DNA as the template. TCRdb re-called the reads through MiXCR, storing one row per CDR3 protein. Among 150,000 to 200,000 distinct CDR3 sequences, 64% were seen once, and the ten largest hold 35% to 55%. This record belongs to a study of CD8+CD57+ T cells in acquired aplastic anemia. Looking at the study overall: On average, sorted CD4+ and CD8+ cells gave approximately 3.1 ug of DNA. Overall study results and limits: Patients did not significantly differ from controls in CD8+ Simpson's diversity. It was found that under 30 CD8+ CDR3 sequences were shared between patients and controls.

Germline assignment: CDR1 SGHRS and CDR2 YFSETQ. V lost 0 bases and J 4 bases, leaving 13 bases between the germline ends. The CDR3 runs to 15 residues. The rearrangement links TRBV5-1 to TRBJ1-1; D ambiguous. Material for sequencing was sorted CD4+, CD8+, or CD8+CD57+ T cells (not recorded which) from PBMCs. The clonotype was recovered from a human donor with severe aplastic anemia or a healthy control (not recorded which). In nucleotides, the CDR3 is TGCGCCAGCAGCTTGGGATTGGGTTGGGGCACTGAAGCTTTCTTT. Translation gives CASSLGLGWGTEAFF. The full variable domain, completed using reference TRBV5-1 and TRBJ1-1, is KAGVTQTPRYLIKTRGQQVTLSCSPISGHRSVSWYQQTPGQGLQFLFEYFSETQRNKGNFPGRFSGRQFSNSRSEMNVSTLELGDSALYLCASSLGLGWGTEAFFGQGTRLTVV.